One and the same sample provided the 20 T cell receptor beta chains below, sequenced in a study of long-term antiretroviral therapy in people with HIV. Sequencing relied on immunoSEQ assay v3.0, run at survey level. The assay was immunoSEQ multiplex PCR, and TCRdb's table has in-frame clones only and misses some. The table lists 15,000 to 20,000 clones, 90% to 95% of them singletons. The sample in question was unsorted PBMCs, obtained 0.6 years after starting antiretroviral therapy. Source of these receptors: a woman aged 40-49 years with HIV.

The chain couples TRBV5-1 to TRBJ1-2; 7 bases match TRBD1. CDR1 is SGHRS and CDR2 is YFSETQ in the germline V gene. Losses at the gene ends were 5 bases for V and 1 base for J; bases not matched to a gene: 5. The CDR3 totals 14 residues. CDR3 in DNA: TGCGCCAGCAGTCCCGGGGACAGTAACTATGGCTACACCTTC. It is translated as CASSPGDSNYGYTF.

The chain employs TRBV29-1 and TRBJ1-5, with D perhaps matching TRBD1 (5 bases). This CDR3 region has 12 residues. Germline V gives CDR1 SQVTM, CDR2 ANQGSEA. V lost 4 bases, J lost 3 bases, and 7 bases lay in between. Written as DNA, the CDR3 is TGCAGCGTTGGACAGCACAATCAGCCCCAGCATTTT. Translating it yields CSVGQHNQPQHF. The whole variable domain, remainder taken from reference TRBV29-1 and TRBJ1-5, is SAVISQKPSRDICQRGTSLTIQCQVDSQVTMMFWYRQQPGQSLTLIATANQGSEATYESGFVIDKFPISRPNLTFSTLTVSNMSPEDSSIYLCSVGQHNQPQHFGDGTRLSIL.

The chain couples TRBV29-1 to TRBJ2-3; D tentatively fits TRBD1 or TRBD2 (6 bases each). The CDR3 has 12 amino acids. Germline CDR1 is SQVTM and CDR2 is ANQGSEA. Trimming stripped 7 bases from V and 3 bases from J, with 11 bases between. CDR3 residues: CSGRRGTDTQYF. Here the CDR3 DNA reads TGCAGCGGCCGGAGGGGGACAGATACGCAGTATTTT.

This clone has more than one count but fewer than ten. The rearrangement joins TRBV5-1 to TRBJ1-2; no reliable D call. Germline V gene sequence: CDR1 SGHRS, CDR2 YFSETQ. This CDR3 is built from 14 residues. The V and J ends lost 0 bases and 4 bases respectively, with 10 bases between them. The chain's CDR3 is CASSLGSQTYGYTF. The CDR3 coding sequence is TGCGCCAGCAGCTTGGGATCACAGACCTATGGCTACACCTTC.

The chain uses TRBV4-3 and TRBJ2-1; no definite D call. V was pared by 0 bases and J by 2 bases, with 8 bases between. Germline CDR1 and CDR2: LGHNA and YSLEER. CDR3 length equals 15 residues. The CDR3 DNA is TGCGCCAGCAGCCAAGAAGACGGAGCCTACAATGAGCAGTTCTTC. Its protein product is CASSQEDGAYNEQFF.

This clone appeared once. The CDR3 DNA reads as TGTGCCAGCAGCCTAAGGGAAAATGGCTACACCTTC. This translates into CASSLRENGYTF. The gene calls are TRBV7-9 and TRBJ1-2; D is ambiguous. Trimming cost V 5 bases and J 6 bases, with 10 bases left between them. The CDR3 totals 12 residues. Germline lookup yields CDR1 SEHNR and CDR2 FQNEAQ (reference sequence).

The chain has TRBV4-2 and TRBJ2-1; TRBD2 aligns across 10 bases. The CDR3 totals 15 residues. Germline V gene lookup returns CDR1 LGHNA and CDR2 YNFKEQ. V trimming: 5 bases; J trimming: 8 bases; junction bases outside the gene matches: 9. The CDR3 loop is CASSLSGGAGDEQFF. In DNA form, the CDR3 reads TGTGCCAGCAGCTTGAGCGGGGGGGCCGGGGATGAGCAGTTCTTC.

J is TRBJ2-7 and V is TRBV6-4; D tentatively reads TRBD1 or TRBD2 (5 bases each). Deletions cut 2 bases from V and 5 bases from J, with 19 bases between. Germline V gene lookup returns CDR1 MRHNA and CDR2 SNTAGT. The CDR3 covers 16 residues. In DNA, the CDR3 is TGTGCCAGCAGTGACCTGGGGCAGGGAAGAGGGAACGAGCAGTACTTC. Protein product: CASSDLGQGRGNEQYF.

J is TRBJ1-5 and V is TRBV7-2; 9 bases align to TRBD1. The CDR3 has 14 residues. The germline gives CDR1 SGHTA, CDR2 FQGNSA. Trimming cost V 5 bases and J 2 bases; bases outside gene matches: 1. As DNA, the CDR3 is TGTGCCAGCAGCCGGGACAGGGGCAATCAGCCCCAGCATTTT. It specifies CASSRDRGNQPQHF.

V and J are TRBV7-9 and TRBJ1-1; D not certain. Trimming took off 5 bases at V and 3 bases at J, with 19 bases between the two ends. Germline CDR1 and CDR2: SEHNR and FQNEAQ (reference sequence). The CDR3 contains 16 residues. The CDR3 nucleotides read TGTGCCAGCAGCCCCGCAAGAGGCGGGGTGTACACTGAAGCTTTCTTT. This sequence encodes CASSPARGGVYTEAFF.

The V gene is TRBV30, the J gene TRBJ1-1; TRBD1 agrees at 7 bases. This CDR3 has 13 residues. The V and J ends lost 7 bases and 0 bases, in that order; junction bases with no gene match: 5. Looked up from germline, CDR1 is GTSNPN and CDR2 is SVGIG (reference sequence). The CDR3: CAFNRGMNTEAFF. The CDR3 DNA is TGTGCCTTTAACAGGGGAATGAACACTGAAGCTTTCTTT.

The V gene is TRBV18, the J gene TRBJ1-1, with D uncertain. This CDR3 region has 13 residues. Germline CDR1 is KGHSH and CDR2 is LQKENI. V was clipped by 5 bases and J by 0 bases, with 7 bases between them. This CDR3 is CASSGGVNTEAFF. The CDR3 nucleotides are TGTGCCAGCTCAGGCGGAGTGAACACTGAAGCTTTCTTT.

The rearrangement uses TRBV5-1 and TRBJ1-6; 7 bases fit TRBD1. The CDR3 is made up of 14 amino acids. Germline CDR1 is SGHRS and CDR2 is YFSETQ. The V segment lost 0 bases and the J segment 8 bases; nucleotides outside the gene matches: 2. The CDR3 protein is CASSLEQGHSPLHF. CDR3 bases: TGCGCCAGCAGCTTGGAACAGGGGCATTCACCCCTCCACTTT.

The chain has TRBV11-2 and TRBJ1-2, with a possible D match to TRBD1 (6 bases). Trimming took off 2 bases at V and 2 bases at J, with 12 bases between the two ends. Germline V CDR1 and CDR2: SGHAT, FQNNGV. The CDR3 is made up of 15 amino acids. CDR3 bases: TGTGCCAGCAGCTTAACAGACCAGGGGAACTATGGCTACACCTTC. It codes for CASSLTDQGNYGYTF.

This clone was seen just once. CDR3 in amino acids: CASRGTGVDGYTF. CDR3 coding DNA: TGTGCCAGCCGTGGGACAGGGGTAGATGGCTACACCTTC. The chain combines TRBV2 with TRBJ1-2, with 10 bases identical to TRBD1. With V trimmed by 8 bases and J by 6 bases, 6 bases remained unmatched. Germline values: CDR1 SNHLY, CDR2 FYNNEI. CDR3 length: 13 amino acids.

For the CDR3, the DNA is TGTGCCAGCAGCTTCGGACCCGCCGCATGGACAGGAACCTATCAGCCCCAGCATTTT. Translated: CASSFGPAAWTGTYQPQHF. The chain combines TRBV7-9 with TRBJ1-5, with 7 nucleotides matching TRBD1. Losses at the gene ends were 3 bases for V and 5 bases for J; bases not matched to a gene: 19. Germline V lookup: CDR1 SEHNR, CDR2 FQNEAQ (reference sequence). There are 19 residues in the CDR3. The complete variable domain, with remaining parts taken from reference TRBV7-9 and TRBJ1-5, reads DTGVSQNPRHKITKRGQNVTFRCDPISEHNRLYWYRQTLGQGPEFLTYFQNEAQLEKSRLLSDRFSAERPKGSFSTLEIQRTEQGDSAMYLCASSFGPAAWTGTYQPQHFGDGTRLSIL.

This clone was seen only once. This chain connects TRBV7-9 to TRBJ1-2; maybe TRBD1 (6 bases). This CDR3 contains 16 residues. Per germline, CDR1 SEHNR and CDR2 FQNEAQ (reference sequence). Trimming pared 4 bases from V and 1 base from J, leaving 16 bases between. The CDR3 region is CASSYAGTRVNYGYTF. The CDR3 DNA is TGTGCCAGCAGCTACGCCGGGACAAGGGTTAACTATGGCTACACCTTC.

CDR3 sequence: CASSLAEGVAETQYF. In DNA form, the CDR3 reads TGTGCCAGCAGCTTAGCGGAAGGGGTCGCGGAGACCCAGTACTTC. The rearrangement links TRBV7-2 to TRBJ2-5, with D possibly being TRBD1 (5 bases). CDR3 length: 15 amino acids. Germline V lookup: CDR1 SGHTA, CDR2 FQGNSA. The ends were cut back, 0 bases at V and 5 bases at J, with 13 bases in the middle.

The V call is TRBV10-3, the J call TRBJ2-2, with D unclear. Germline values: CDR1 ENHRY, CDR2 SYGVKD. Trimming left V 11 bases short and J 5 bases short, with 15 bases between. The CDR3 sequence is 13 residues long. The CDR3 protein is CALRGSTTGELFF. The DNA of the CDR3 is TGTGCCCTCCGTGGATCAACTACCGGGGAGCTGTTTTTT.

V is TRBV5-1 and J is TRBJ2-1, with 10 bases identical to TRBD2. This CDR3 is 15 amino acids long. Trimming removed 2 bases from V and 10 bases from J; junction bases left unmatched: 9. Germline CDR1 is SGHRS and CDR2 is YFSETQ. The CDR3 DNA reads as TGCGCCAGCAGCTTCGGGACTAGCGCGGACTACGAGCAGTTCTTC. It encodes CASSFGTSADYEQFF.